Below are 31 T cell receptor beta chains sequenced from a single sample in a study of T cell responses to AZD1222 COVID-19 vaccine. Assay: immunoSEQ multiplex PCR; the TCRdb copy retains only in-frame clones and omits some. The sample contains some 120,000 clones, 85% to 90% of which appear only once. The starting material was peripheral blood, obtained on day 0 of AZD1222 vaccination. The receptors derive from an adult in good health.

The chain carries TRBV6-2 or TRBV6-3 and TRBJ2-7; D is perhaps TRBD1 (6 bases). The CDR3 is made up of 12 amino acids. Deletions cut 6 bases from V and 7 bases from J, with 13 bases between. In germline, CDR1 is MNHEY, CDR2 SVGEGT. The chain's CDR3 is CASSQGPLEQYF. CDR3 nucleotides: TGTGCCAGCAGCCAGGGGCCTTTGGAGCAGTACTTC.

This chain joins TRBV3-1 (or the pseudogene TRBV3-2) and TRBJ1-5; D is uncertain. Germline-derived CDR1 and CDR2 are LGHDT and YNNKEL (reference sequence). The CDR3 has 14 amino acids. Between the trimmed V and J ends, which lost 0 bases and 9 bases, there was a span of 12 bases. The CDR3 is CASSQDPVGRPQHF. CDR3 coding DNA: TGTGCCAGCAGCCAAGATCCGGTGGGTCGGCCCCAGCATTTT.

V gene TRBV27 combines with J gene TRBJ2-7; D may be TRBD1 (6 bases). The germline CDR1 and CDR2 sequences are MNHEY and SMNVEV (reference sequence). The CDR3 spans 13 residues. Trimming took 3 bases from V and 2 from J, leaving 8 bases between them. The CDR3 region has the DNA TGTGCCAGCAGTTTTGGACAGCCCTACGAGCAGTACTTC. Translated, it gives CASSFGQPYEQYF.

This chain links TRBV7-2 with TRBJ2-7, with a tentative D call TRBD2 (5 bases). The CDR3 spans 14 residues. Trimming removed 1 base from V and 5 bases from J, with 12 bases in between. In germline, CDR1 is SGHTA, CDR2 FQGNSA. The chain's CDR3 is CASSLVRGMDEQYF. The DNA for the CDR3 is TGTGCCAGCAGCTTAGTCAGAGGGATGGACGAGCAGTACTTC.

V usage is TRBV18 and J usage is TRBJ1-2; TRBD1 might be the D (5 bases). Trimming left V 1 base short and J 1 base short, with 10 bases between. The CDR3 is made up of 15 amino acids. CDR1 is KGHSH and CDR2 is LQKENI in the germline V gene. The CDR3, as DNA: TGTGCCAGCTCACCACTAGGGGACTTTAACTATGGCTACACCTTC. The encoded protein is CASSPLGDFNYGYTF.

This clone was detected once. J is TRBJ1-1 and V is TRBV2; D may be TRBD1 (5 bases). The CDR3 runs to 14 residues. Germline V gene data show CDR1 as SNHLY and CDR2 as FYNNEI. Trimming removed 4 bases at V and 2 bases at J, with 11 bases between. CDR3 sequence (DNA): TGTGCCAGCAGTGCGTCAGGGATAAACACTGAAGCTTTCTTT. It is translated as CASSASGINTEAFF.

The chain carries TRBV19 and TRBJ2-6, with TRBD2 as a possible D gene (6 bases). CDR3 length: 15 residues. Trimming stripped 3 bases from V and 1 base from J, with 7 bases between. Germline V CDR1 and CDR2: LNHDA, SQIVND (reference sequence). CDR3 DNA: TGTGCCAGTAGTATGCGGGGTTCTGGGGCCAACGTCCTGACTTTC. Translation gives CASSMRGSGANVLTF.

The chain couples TRBV4-1 to TRBJ1-3; D gene ambiguous. The CDR3 has 19 amino acids. Germline CDR1 reads MGHRA; CDR2 reads YSYEKL. V gave up 3 bases and J gave up 0 bases, with 21 bases separating them. DNA of the CDR3: TGCGCCAGCAGCCAGAGTCCACTTTTAAACAGCGGCTCTGGAAACACCATATATTTT. Translating gives CASSQSPLLNSGSGNTIYF.

The CDR3 nucleotides are TGTGCCTGGAGCGACAGGTACGAGCAGTACTTC. Translated, it gives CAWSDRYEQYF. The V gene is TRBV30, the J gene TRBJ2-7; maybe TRBD1 (6 bases). From germline, CDR1 is GTSNPN and CDR2 SVGIG (reference sequence). Trimming cost V 3 bases and J 4 bases, with 7 bases left between them. The CDR3 totals 11 residues. Filled out from reference TRBV30 and TRBJ2-7, the complete variable domain reads SQTIHQWPATLVQPVGSPLSLECTVEGTSNPNLYWYRQAAGRGLQLLFYSVGIGQISSEVPQNLSASRPQDRQFILSSKKLLLSDSGFYLCAWSDRYEQYFGPGTRLTVT.

This rearrangement joins TRBV28 to TRBJ2-4, with 9 bases aligning to TRBD1. Germline trimming cut 5 bases from V and 9 bases from J; bases unmatched to any gene: 14. The CDR3 loop spans 16 amino acids. Germline CDR1 and CDR2: MDHEN and SYDVKM. In DNA, the CDR3 is TGTGCCAGCAGTGCCACCACAGGGGGCGGTGGTGGCATTCAGTACTTC. Its translation: CASSATTGGGGGIQYF.

DNA for the CDR3: TGTGCCAGCACCTTCGGGACTAGATATGAGCAGTTCTTC. Its translation: CASTFGTRYEQFF. The rearrangement links TRBV3-1 (or the pseudogene TRBV3-2) to TRBJ2-1, with 8 positions matching TRBD2. Germline V gene sequence: CDR1 LGHDT, CDR2 YNNKEL (reference sequence). With V trimmed by 7 bases and J by 8 bases, 7 bases remained unmatched. The length of the CDR3 is 13 residues.

This clone was observed a single time. The V gene is TRBV4-3, the J gene TRBJ2-7, with D maybe TRBD1 (5 bases). Per the germline V gene, CDR1 is LGHNA and CDR2 is YSLEER. This CDR3 is built from 14 residues. V dropped 0 bases and J dropped 3 bases, with 9 bases sitting between them. CDR3 sequence reads: CASSQEDTDYEQYF. The CDR3 DNA reads TGCGCCAGCAGCCAAGAGGACACGGACTACGAGCAGTACTTC.

This clone was detected only once. This sample includes further DNA sequences coding for the same CDR3. V usage is TRBV28 and J usage is TRBJ2-6, with D perhaps matching TRBD1 (6 bases). The CDR3 length is 15 residues. V was pared by 3 bases and J by 1 base, with 7 bases between. Germline assignment: CDR1 MDHEN and CDR2 SYDVKM. The CDR3 here is CASSFRGSGANVLTF. In nucleotides, the CDR3 is TGTGCCAGCAGTTTCAGGGGATCTGGGGCCAACGTCCTGACTTTC.

V and J are TRBV10-1 and TRBJ2-7; D is possibly TRBD2 (7 bases). This CDR3 comprises 11 residues. Germline CDR1 is WNHNN and CDR2 is SYGVQD (reference sequence). V lost 11 bases and J lost 5, with 13 bases in between. The CDR3 loop reads CAGLRGHEQYF. CDR3 bases: TGCGCCGGCTTGCGGGGGCACGAGCAGTACTTC.

The V gene is TRBV28, the J gene TRBJ1-6; D not resolved. Germline V gives CDR1 MDHEN, CDR2 SYDVKM. V lost 2 bases and J lost 6, with 5 bases in between. This CDR3 spans 13 amino acids. CDR3 region: CASSLNINSPLHF. CDR3 nucleotide sequence: TGTGCCAGCAGTTTAAATATTAATTCACCCCTCCACTTT.

The chain joins TRBV6-2 or TRBV6-3 to TRBJ2-1; D is uncertain. The CDR3 is 15 amino acids. Between the trimmed V and J ends, which lost 0 bases and 1 base, there was a span of 7 bases. Germline values: CDR1 MNHEY, CDR2 SVGEGT. The CDR3 DNA sequence: TGTGCCAGCAGTTACTCATCCGGGTCCTACAATGAGCAGTTCTTC. Protein: CASSYSSGSYNEQFF.

The rearrangement uses TRBV28 and TRBJ1-2; D ambiguous. The V gene lost 5 bases and the J gene lost 4 bases, with 11 bases spanning the gap. The CDR3 extends over 13 amino acids. From germline, CDR1 is MDHEN and CDR2 SYDVKM. The CDR3 region has the DNA TGTGCCAGCAGTCTGACGGTCACCTATGGCTACACCTTC. Protein product: CASSLTVTYGYTF.

The CDR3 sequence: CASSLTGLGYTF. The CDR3 DNA reads TGCGCCAGCAGCTTGACAGGGTTGGGCTACACCTTC. V usage is TRBV5-1 and J usage is TRBJ1-2; D may be TRBD1 (6 bases). Germline V lookup: CDR1 SGHRS, CDR2 YFSETQ. This CDR3 is built from 12 residues. The germline V and J ends were trimmed by 1 base and 8 bases, with 9 bases remaining between them.

The CDR3 DNA is TGTGCCAGCAGTGTACAGGGGGACACTGAAGCTTTCTTT. Translating gives CASSVQGDTEAFF. This chain uses TRBV6-6 with TRBJ1-1; 8 bases agree with TRBD1. Unmatched junction bases numbered 2, after V lost 5 bases and J lost 3 bases. Per germline, CDR1 MNHNY and CDR2 SVGAGI (reference sequence). The CDR3 covers 13 residues.

The CDR3 DNA is TGTGCCAGCAGCTTAGGCGGGGGCGGCTCCTACGAGCAGTACTTC. Residues: CASSLGGGGSYEQYF. This chain uses TRBV7-3 with TRBJ2-7; perhaps TRBD2 as D (7 bases). Germline CDR1 is SGHTA and CDR2 is FQGTGA. The V and J ends lost 2 bases and 0 bases respectively, with 11 bases between them. This CDR3 is built from 15 residues.

This clone was counted a few times. The CDR3 region has the DNA TGCGCCAGCAGCCAGTACACAGATACGCAGTATTTT. It yields the protein CASSQYTDTQYF. The chain recombines TRBV4-1 with TRBJ2-3; D remains ambiguous. Trimming stripped 3 bases from V and 2 bases from J, with 3 bases between. This CDR3 has 12 residues. In germline, CDR1 is MGHRA, CDR2 YSYEKL.

V is TRBV5-6 and J is TRBJ2-7; 9 nucleotides match TRBD1. V shed 4 bases, J shed 3 bases, and the junction held 5 bases outside the gene matches. Germline V lookup: CDR1 SGHDT, CDR2 YYEEEE. The CDR3 has 14 amino acids. CDR3 amino acids: CASSTTGQGYEQYF. The CDR3 nucleotides read TGTGCCAGCAGCACTACGGGACAGGGCTACGAGCAGTACTTC.

The chain couples TRBV6-5 to TRBJ1-2, with 8 bases matching TRBD1. Per the germline V gene, CDR1 is MNHEY and CDR2 is SVGAGI. With V trimmed by 7 bases and J by 2 bases, 9 bases remained unmatched. This CDR3 contains 15 residues. The CDR3 DNA is TGTGCCAGCACCCCCCGGGACAGGCAGAACTATGGCTACACCTTC. The encoded protein is CASTPRDRQNYGYTF.

The rearrangement uses TRBV29-1 and TRBJ1-2; D remains ambiguous. Germline CDR1 reads SQVTM; CDR2 reads ANQGSEA. This CDR3 region has 11 residues. With 3 bases removed from V and 0 bases from J, the gap between germline ends came to 2 bases. The CDR3 spells CSVESNYGYTF. CDR3 DNA: TGCAGCGTTGAGTCTAACTATGGCTACACCTTC. Supplemented by reference TRBV29-1 and TRBJ1-2, the full variable domain reads SAVISQKPSRDICQRGTSLTIQCQVDSQVTMMFWYRQQPGQSLTLIATANQGSEATYESGFVIDKFPISRPNLTFSTLTVSNMSPEDSSIYLCSVESNYGYTFGSGTRLTVV.

This clone was observed many times. CDR3 residues: CASSLSGAATGELFF. The CDR3 DNA sequence: TGTGCCAGCAGCCTCAGCGGTGCGGCCACCGGGGAGCTGTTTTTT. The chain employs TRBV7-2 and TRBJ2-2; TRBD2 might be the D (5 bases). The CDR3 runs to 15 residues. Germline V lookup: CDR1 SGHTA, CDR2 FQGNSA. Trimming removed 5 bases from V and 4 bases from J, with 14 bases in between.

In its sample, this clone was seen once. The chain has TRBV6-6 and TRBJ2-7, with TRBD2 matching 10 bases. With V trimmed by 6 bases and J by 5 bases, 7 bases remained unmatched. Germline V gene sequence: CDR1 MNHNY, CDR2 SVGAGI (reference sequence). The CDR3 covers 14 residues. CDR3 amino acids: CASRPSGRVDEQYF. CDR3 nucleotides: TGTGCCAGCAGGCCTAGCGGGAGAGTCGACGAGCAGTACTTC.

The CDR3 sequence: CASSPGQVNQPQHF. The CDR3 bases are TGTGCCAGCTCACCTGGACAGGTCAATCAGCCCCAGCATTTT. The rearrangement links TRBV18 to TRBJ1-5; 7 nucleotides agree with TRBD1. The junction had 2 bases not matched to a gene; V was cut back by 3 bases and J by 3 bases. There are 14 residues in the CDR3. Germline V lookup: CDR1 KGHSH, CDR2 LQKENI.

This chain uses TRBV6-1 with TRBJ2-5, with TRBD1 matching over 9 bases. With 0 bases clipped from V and 4 bases from J, the junction kept 3 bases outside the gene matches. CDR3 length: 15 amino acids. Germline V gene lookup returns CDR1 MNHNS and CDR2 SASEGT. CDR3 sequence: CASSEATGGSETQYF. CDR3 bases: TGTGCCAGCAGTGAAGCTACAGGGGGCTCAGAGACCCAGTACTTC.

This clone was detected only once. V and J are TRBV7-9 and TRBJ2-7; D is perhaps TRBD1 or TRBD2 (5 bases each). Germline V gene lookup returns CDR1 SEHNR and CDR2 FQNEAQ (reference sequence). The CDR3 loop spans 14 amino acids. Between the trimmed V and J ends, which lost 2 bases and 4 bases, there was a span of 12 bases. The CDR3 DNA reads as TGTGCCAGCAGCTTATGGGGGATCCCATACGAGCAGTACTTC. It is translated as CASSLWGIPYEQYF.

The V and J genes are TRBV6-5 and TRBJ1-5; D not resolved. Between the trimmed V and J ends, which lost 6 bases and 7 bases, there was a span of 13 bases. Germline lookup yields CDR1 MNHEY and CDR2 SVGAGI. The CDR3 has 13 amino acids. The CDR3 DNA sequence: TGTGCCAGCAGGGGCGGGGTAGGGCAGCCCCAGCATTTT. It translates to CASRGGVGQPQHF.

In its sample, this clone was seen once. V and J are TRBV7-9 and TRBJ2-1, with TRBD1 matching over 7 bases. V lost 5 bases, J lost 5 bases, and 6 bases stayed unmatched. In germline, CDR1 is SEHNR, CDR2 FQNEAQ (reference sequence). The CDR3 consists of 14 residues. In nucleotides, the CDR3 is TGTGCCAGCAGCCCCCGGGACAGTCACAATGAGCAGTTCTTC. Translating it yields CASSPRDSHNEQFF.